The 24 T cell receptor beta chains reported below all come from one sample, sequenced in a study of CD8 T cells in Susac syndrome. Reverse transcription of roughly 0.5 to 1 ug RNA was carried out with random hexamers. Via MiXCR, TCRdb re-called the immunoSEQ multiplex PCR reads, giving one row per CDR3 protein. The sample lists about 240,000 distinct CDR3 sequences; 90% to 97% were seen once. The sequenced material came from CD4+ T cells from PBMCs. The receptors were gathered from a human donor with Susac syndrome.

The count of this clonotype is one. The chain recombines TRBV20-1 with TRBJ1-1; D ambiguous. Germline V CDR1 and CDR2: DFQATT, SNEGSKA (reference sequence). V lost 3 bases, J lost 1 base, and 12 bases lay in between. The CDR3 contains 14 residues. CDR3 DNA sequence: TGCAGTGCTAGTGAGGGTAACCCGAACACTGAAGCTTTCTTT. Protein: CSASEGNPNTEAFF.

The chain joins TRBV30 to TRBJ1-2; D not resolved. V lost 1 base, J lost 2 bases, and 17 bases lay in between. The CDR3 runs 16 residues. Germline loops: CDR1 GTSNPN, CDR2 SVGIG (reference sequence). The CDR3 protein is CAWSGTLTRPNYGYTF. The CDR3 DNA follows: TGTGCCTGGAGTGGGACTTTAACTCGCCCCAACTATGGCTACACCTTC.

V gene TRBV15 combines with J gene TRBJ2-7; D remains unclear. This CDR3 has 14 residues. Germline assignment: CDR1 LNHNV and CDR2 YYDKDF (reference sequence). The V end was cut by 1 base, the J end by 0 bases, with 7 bases between. The CDR3, as DNA: TGTGCCACCAGCAGAGTTAGAGACTCCTACGAGCAGTACTTC. This codes for CATSRVRDSYEQYF.

This chain uses TRBV7-2 with TRBJ2-3; TRBD2 matches at 12 bases. The V gene's germline CDR1 is SGHTA and CDR2 FQGNSA. The CDR3 covers 16 residues. V was clipped by 5 bases and J by 7 bases; unmatched bases: 10. The CDR3 loop reads CASSHRSSGRVYTQYF. In DNA, the CDR3 is TGTGCCAGCAGCCACCGTTCTAGCGGGAGGGTATATACGCAGTATTTT.

This clonotype was found once. This chain uses TRBV28 with TRBJ1-5; D is unresolved. CDR3 length: 16 amino acids. The germline CDR1 and CDR2 sequences are MDHEN and SYDVKM. Trimming cost V 6 bases and J 4 bases, with 19 bases left between them. CDR3 in amino acids: CASSRLRGSRNQPQHF. CDR3 nucleotides: TGTGCCAGCAGCCGACTCCGCGGTTCTAGGAATCAGCCCCAGCATTTT.

This rearrangement joins TRBV24-1 to TRBJ2-7, with TRBD1 matching 8 bases. Germline CDR1 is KGHDR and CDR2 is SFDVKD. Losses at the gene ends were 3 bases for V and 2 bases for J; bases not matched to a gene: 11. The CDR3 loop spans 17 amino acids. Here the CDR3 reads CATSDPVSGTGAYEQYF. The CDR3 DNA follows: TGTGCCACCAGTGATCCAGTGTCCGGGACAGGAGCCTACGAGCAGTACTTC.

The chain carries TRBV2 and TRBJ2-7, with D unresolved. CDR3 length: 12 residues. V lost 2 bases and J 9 bases, leaving 11 bases between the germline ends. Germline V gene sequence: CDR1 SNHLY, CDR2 FYNNEI. CDR3 in amino acids: CASSETRTGQYF. The DNA for the CDR3 is TGTGCCAGCAGTGAAACGCGGACGGGGCAGTACTTC. Based on the CDR3 plus reference TRBV2 and TRBJ2-7, the full variable domain is EPEVTQTPSHQVTQMGQEVILRCVPISNHLYFYWYRQILGQKVEFLVSFYNNEISEKSEIFDDQFSVERPDGSNFTLKIRSTKLEDSAMYFCASSETRTGQYFGPGTRLTVT.

This chain connects TRBV14 to TRBJ1-3; no reliable D call. The germline gives CDR1 SGHDN, CDR2 FVKESK. V dropped 1 base and J dropped 5 bases, with 3 bases sitting between them. The CDR3 sequence is 12 residues long. Here the CDR3 DNA reads TGTGCCAGCAGCCAAGCCAGAAACACCATATATTTT. This codes for CASSQARNTIYF.

The genes are TRBV30 and TRBJ2-4, with D tentatively TRBD2 (6 bases). V was cut by 0 bases and J by 0 bases, with 9 bases left in between. The length of the CDR3 is 15 residues. Germline V gene data show CDR1 as GTSNPN and CDR2 as SVGIG (reference sequence). Written as DNA, the CDR3 is TGTGCCTGGAGTGTACCGGGGGTAGCCAAAAACATTCAGTACTTC. Translating it yields CAWSVPGVAKNIQYF.

In DNA form, the CDR3 reads TGTGCCAGTAGTATAAAAGAGACCCAGTACTTC. Translated: CASSIKETQYF. This chain links TRBV19 with TRBJ2-5, with D uncertain. The CDR3 is 11 residues long. Germline loops: CDR1 LNHDA, CDR2 SQIVND (reference sequence). Trimming removed 2 bases from V and 3 bases from J, with 1 base in between.

CDR3: CSAVPLQGVYSGANVLTF. CDR3 coding DNA: TGCAGTGCCGTACCCCTACAGGGGGTTTACTCTGGGGCCAACGTCCTGACTTTC. The J gene is TRBJ2-6, the V gene TRBV20-1, with TRBD1 matching 8 bases. This CDR3 is 18 amino acids long. V trimming: 6 bases; J trimming: 0 bases; junction bases outside the gene matches: 13. Germline lookup yields CDR1 DFQATT and CDR2 SNEGSKA (reference sequence).

The chain joins TRBV29-1 to TRBJ2-7; 10 bases align to TRBD2. The CDR3 loop spans 13 amino acids. Germline loops: CDR1 SQVTM, CDR2 ANQGSEA. J was trimmed by 2 bases and V by 5 bases; bases with no gene match: 3. The CDR3 is CSVSSGSTYEQYF. The CDR3 nucleotides read TGCAGCGTTTCTAGCGGGAGTACCTACGAGCAGTACTTC.

V usage is TRBV15 and J usage is TRBJ1-2, with 7 bases identical to TRBD1. CDR1 and CDR2 from the germline V gene are LNHNV and YYDKDF (reference sequence). The CDR3 has 19 amino acids. The ends lost 0 bases at V and 4 bases at J; junction bases unmatched: 17. CDR3 coding DNA: TGTGCCACCAGCAGAGATATTACCGCCTCTCGACAGGGTGCCTATGGCTACACCTTC. This encodes CATSRDITASRQGAYGYTF.

V usage is TRBV12-3 or TRBV12-4 and J usage is TRBJ2-4; D remains unclear. V lost 3 bases, J lost 0 bases, and 9 bases lay in between. The CDR3 consists of 15 residues. The CDR3 loop is CASSLVELAKNIQYF. The CDR3 bases are TGTGCCAGCAGTTTGGTGGAACTAGCCAAAAACATTCAGTACTTC.

V usage is TRBV7-9 and J usage is TRBJ1-5; no clear D gene. Looked up from germline, CDR1 is SEHNR and CDR2 is FQNEAQ (reference sequence). The length of the CDR3 is 12 residues. Between the trimmed V and J ends, which lost 2 bases and 5 bases, there was a span of 4 bases. CDR3 in amino acids: CASSLIDQPQHF. CDR3 coding DNA: TGTGCCAGCAGCTTAATTGATCAGCCCCAGCATTTT.

This chain joins TRBV5-1 and TRBJ2-4; 10 bases agree with TRBD1. CDR3 length: 14 residues. The junction had 7 bases not matched to a gene; V was cut back by 7 bases and J by 6 bases. Germline assignment: CDR1 SGHRS and CDR2 YFSETQ. The CDR3 loop reads CASEDGQGGNIQYF. CDR3 coding DNA: TGCGCCAGCGAGGACGGACAGGGGGGAAACATTCAGTACTTC.

This rearrangement joins TRBV11-2 to TRBJ2-1; TRBD2 matches 13 bases. This CDR3 contains 17 residues. CDR1 is SGHAT, CDR2 FQNNGV, per germline. Trimming took 1 base from V and 5 from J; bases not matched to a gene: 5. The CDR3 protein is CASSLVRLAGGNNEQFF. The CDR3 DNA sequence: TGTGCCAGCAGCTTAGTGAGACTAGCGGGAGGTAACAATGAGCAGTTCTTC.

The chain is built from TRBV2 and TRBJ1-2; D is ambiguous. Germline values: CDR1 SNHLY, CDR2 FYNNEI. The CDR3 runs 13 residues. Trimming left V 8 bases short and J 0 bases short, with 10 bases between. CDR3 protein: CASGVLANYGYTF. In DNA form, the CDR3 reads TGTGCCAGCGGGGTATTAGCTAACTATGGCTACACCTTC.

V usage is TRBV5-1 and J usage is TRBJ2-1; 11 bases fit TRBD2. V shed 2 bases and J 15 bases; nucleotides not matched to a gene: 4. The CDR3 has 12 residues. The V gene's germline CDR1 is SGHRS and CDR2 YFSETQ. This CDR3 reads CASSLLAGAWFF. Here the CDR3 DNA reads TGCGCCAGCAGCTTACTAGCGGGAGCATGGTTCTTC.

The V gene is TRBV27, the J gene TRBJ2-7, with D perhaps assigned TRBD1 or TRBD2 (6 bases each). This CDR3 contains 15 residues. V was shortened by 2 bases and J by 5 bases, with 16 bases between the two germline ends. CDR1 MNHEY and CDR2 SMNVEV come from the germline V gene (reference sequence). This chain's CDR3 is CASSLEWGAGNEQYF. CDR3 DNA: TGTGCCAGCAGTTTAGAATGGGGGGCAGGGAACGAGCAGTACTTC.

The chain carries TRBV3-1 and TRBJ1-1; 7 bases map to TRBD1. V shed 2 bases, J shed 3 bases, and the junction held 3 bases outside the gene matches. Germline lookup yields CDR1 LGHDT and CDR2 YNNKEL (reference sequence). The CDR3 sequence is 14 residues long. The CDR3 is CASSQQGGYTEAFF. The DNA of the CDR3 is TGTGCCAGCAGCCAACAGGGGGGTTACACTGAAGCTTTCTTT.

V and J are TRBV12-3 or TRBV12-4 and TRBJ2-7; the D gene is possibly TRBD2 (5 bases). Trimming cost V 3 bases and J 5 bases, with 8 bases left between them. The CDR3 extends over 12 amino acids. The CDR3 spells CASSFRGNEQYF. CDR3 bases: TGTGCCAGCAGTTTTAGAGGGAACGAGCAGTACTTC.

J is TRBJ2-6 and V is TRBV20-1, with TRBD1 identical over 7 bases. The CDR3 covers 17 residues. Germline V gives CDR1 DFQATT, CDR2 SNEGSKA (reference sequence). Trimming removed 2 bases from V and 0 bases from J; junction bases left unmatched: 7. In nucleotides, the CDR3 is TGCAGTGCTAGACCCCCGGGACAGAGCTCTGGGGCCAACGTCCTGACTTTC. This translates into CSARPPGQSSGANVLTF.

V is TRBV11-2 and J is TRBJ1-1; no clear D. Germline CDR1 is SGHAT and CDR2 is FQNNGV. The CDR3 covers 13 residues. Deletions cut 5 bases from V and 1 base from J, with 8 bases between. DNA for the CDR3: TGTGCCAGCAGCACCTCGAAGAACACTGAAGCTTTCTTT. It codes for CASSTSKNTEAFF.